The 30 T cell receptor beta chains below were found in one sample sequenced in a study of T cell responses to AZD1222 COVID-19 vaccine (dated by TCRdb to about 2021). Libraries were constructed by the immunoSEQ multiplex PCR assay. TCRdb retrieved this table from immuneACCESS and kept in-frame rearrangements only. Not all clones are present; in checked studies, unresolved V genes account for under half, and no reason is known for the remainder. Within this sample are 90,000 to 100,000 clones, with 88% of them counted one time only. The biggest ten clones account for roughly 15% of the sample. The time point label corresponds to: about 28 days (+/-7) after the second vaccine dose. The source was peripheral blood, collected 28 days after the second AZD1222 dose. The receptors derive from an adult who received the AZD1222 COVID-19 vaccine.

The chain couples TRBV12-5 to TRBJ1-6, with a weak D call TRBD1 (5 bases). The CDR3 has 15 residues. CDR1 and CDR2 from the germline V gene are LGHNT and FRNRAP. Deletions cut 6 bases from V and 10 bases from J, with 19 bases between. The CDR3 DNA sequence: TGTGCTAGTGGCCCACTCGGGGCAGGGACCTCACCCCTCCACTTT. It encodes CASGPLGAGTSPLHF.

V and J are TRBV12-3 or TRBV12-4 and TRBJ1-6, with D unclear. V lost 2 bases, J lost 8 bases, and 4 bases lay in between. The CDR3 length is 12 residues. This CDR3 is CASSLPYSPLHF. The CDR3 nucleotides read TGTGCCAGCAGTTTACCATATTCACCCCTCCACTTT.

This rearrangement joins TRBV3-1 (or the pseudogene TRBV3-2) to TRBJ2-1; 10 bases match TRBD1. The trim removed 4 bases at V and 7 bases at J, leaving 4 bases unmatched. There are 14 residues in the CDR3. CDR1 and CDR2 from the germline V gene are LGHDT and YNNKEL (reference sequence). CDR3 amino acids: CASSRWDRGNEQFF. The CDR3 nucleotides are TGTGCCAGCAGCCGGTGGGACAGGGGAAATGAGCAGTTCTTC.

The chain uses TRBV10-3 and TRBJ2-1; D possibly corresponds to TRBD1 (6 bases). CDR3 size: 15 residues. With 6 bases removed from V and 7 bases from J, the gap between germline ends came to 19 bases. Germline loops: CDR1 ENHRY, CDR2 SYGVKD. The CDR3 reads CAIRQGPGERNEQFF. The CDR3 coding sequence is TGTGCCATCAGACAGGGACCGGGCGAAAGGAATGAGCAGTTCTTC.

The chain employs TRBV7-3 and TRBJ2-1; 7 positions match TRBD2. Germline CDR1 is SGHTA and CDR2 is FQGTGA. The CDR3 sequence is 12 residues long. The V and J ends lost 4 bases and 10 bases, in that order; junction bases with no gene match: 4. CDR3 sequence: CASSSNGGEQFF. The CDR3 DNA reads as TGTGCCAGCAGCTCAAACGGGGGGGAGCAGTTCTTC.

The J gene is TRBJ1-6, the V gene TRBV6-5; 8 nucleotides match TRBD1. The ends lost 4 bases at V and 5 bases at J; junction bases unmatched: 7. Germline CDR1 and CDR2: MNHEY and SVGAGI. This CDR3 has 16 residues. The CDR3 spells CASSSGQGIDNSPLHF. The CDR3 DNA reads as TGTGCCAGCAGTTCTGGACAGGGTATAGATAATTCACCCCTCCACTTT.

The chain combines TRBV7-3 with TRBJ2-3, with TRBD2 matching over 10 bases. The J segment lost 6 bases and the V segment lost 5 bases, leaving 8 bases of the junction unmatched. The CDR3 consists of 15 residues. Germline V gene data show CDR1 as SGHTA and CDR2 as FQGTGA. The CDR3 nucleotides are TGTGCCAGCAGCCCGGTAGCGGGAGGAACTGATACGCAGTATTTT. Residues: CASSPVAGGTDTQYF.

This rearrangement joins TRBV28 to TRBJ1-1; unclear D gene. The CDR3 runs to 11 residues. CDR1 and CDR2 (germline): MDHEN, SYDVKM. V shed 4 bases and J shed 10 bases, with 10 bases lying between them. Here the CDR3 reads CASSSASIAFF. In DNA, the CDR3 is TGTGCCAGCAGTTCCGCTAGTATAGCTTTCTTT.

The genes are TRBV19 and TRBJ2-3; tentatively, D is TRBD1 (6 bases). Germline assignment: CDR1 LNHDA and CDR2 SQIVND (reference sequence). The CDR3 loop spans 15 amino acids. V was trimmed by 5 bases and J by 0 bases, leaving 12 bases between them. CDR3 loop: CASSPDRSSTDTQYF. The CDR3 DNA reads TGTGCCAGTAGTCCAGACAGGTCTAGCACAGATACGCAGTATTTT.

This chain connects TRBV19 to TRBJ1-3, with D uncertain. The CDR3 runs 15 residues. The V end lost 5 bases, the J end lost 0 bases, and 11 bases lay between the germline ends. Germline-derived CDR1 and CDR2 are LNHDA and SQIVND (reference sequence). CDR3 sequence reads: CASSEGLYSGNTIYF. In DNA, the CDR3 is TGTGCCAGTAGTGAAGGACTTTACTCTGGAAACACCATATATTTT.

A note on this clone: One end of the junction does not line up with germline, which may come from a read error. The chain carries TRBV5-6 and TRBJ2-7, with no clear D. The CDR3 runs to 13 residues. Germline values: CDR1 SGHDT, CDR2 YYEEEE. CDR3 protein: CASSLGGSHEQYF. In nucleotides, the CDR3 is TGTGCCAGCAGCTTGGGCGGCTCCCACGAGCAGTACTTC.

Regarding this clone: Different DNA sequences within this sample yield the same CDR3. The chain employs TRBV19 and TRBJ1-1, with 8 bases that match TRBD1. Trimming at V came to 4 bases and at J to 3 bases, leaving 1 base not matched to a gene. Germline loops: CDR1 LNHDA, CDR2 SQIVND (reference sequence). CDR3 length: 13 amino acids. CDR3: CASSTTGDTEAFF. In DNA form, the CDR3 reads TGTGCCAGTAGTACGACAGGGGACACTGAAGCTTTCTTT.

The rearrangement links TRBV2 to TRBJ2-5; D gene ambiguous. CDR3 size: 14 residues. The germline V gene has CDR1 SNHLY and CDR2 FYNNEI. The V end was cut by 2 bases, the J end by 5 bases, with 12 bases between. The chain's CDR3 is CASSELSVGETQYF. Written as DNA, the CDR3 is TGTGCCAGCAGTGAATTATCCGTGGGGGAGACCCAGTACTTC.

The gene calls are TRBV12-3 or TRBV12-4 and TRBJ2-7; D not certain. The CDR3 is 11 residues long. V shed 4 bases and J shed 7 bases, with 8 bases lying between them. The CDR3 here is CASSSRREQYF. CDR3 DNA: TGTGCCAGCAGTTCCCGTCGAGAGCAGTACTTC.

The chain has TRBV11-2 and TRBJ1-2, with a tentative D call TRBD1 (6 bases). The CDR3 consists of 13 residues. Germline CDR1 reads SGHAT; CDR2 reads FQNNGV. V was trimmed by 2 bases and J by 4 bases, leaving 8 bases between them. CDR3 loop: CASSLSGVYGYTF. CDR3 bases: TGTGCCAGCAGCTTATCAGGGGTCTATGGCTACACCTTC.

The chain recombines TRBV12-5 with TRBJ2-7; possible D gene TRBD2, 6 bases. The CDR3 spans 16 residues. Trimming left V 1 base short and J 3 bases short, with 16 bases between. The V gene's germline CDR1 is LGHNT and CDR2 FRNRAP. The CDR3 loop is CASGLGGVLTGYEQYF. DNA for the CDR3: TGTGCTAGTGGTTTGGGGGGGGTTCTAACTGGCTACGAGCAGTACTTC.

This clone was seen a few times. V gene TRBV19 combines with J gene TRBJ1-1, with D uncertain. CDR3 length equals 15 residues. Germline values: CDR1 LNHDA, CDR2 SQIVND (reference sequence). Trimming cost V 6 bases and J 0 bases, with 14 bases left between them. CDR3: CASSPGMGLNTEAFF. CDR3 sequence (DNA): TGTGCCAGTAGCCCCGGGATGGGTTTGAACACTGAAGCTTTCTTT. The whole variable domain, remainder taken from reference TRBV19 and TRBJ1-1, is DGGITQSPKYLFRKEGQNVTLSCEQNLNHDAMYWYRQDPGQGLRLIYYSQIVNDFQKGDIAEGYSVSREKKESFPLTVTSAQKNPTAFYLCASSPGMGLNTEAFFGQGTRLTVV.

The rearrangement joins TRBV25-1 to TRBJ2-3; D is undetermined. CDR1 is MGHDK and CDR2 is SYGVNS in the germline V gene. V lost 5 bases to trimming and J lost 1 base, with 4 bases between them. The CDR3 sequence is 12 residues long. CDR3 protein: CASSSGTDTQYF. CDR3 nucleotide sequence: TGTGCCAGCAGTTCAGGCACAGATACGCAGTATTTT.

This chain uses TRBV7-6 with TRBJ2-1; 8 nucleotides line up with TRBD2. Trimming at V came to 5 bases and at J to 4 bases, leaving 7 bases not matched to a gene. The CDR3 sequence is 15 residues long. Germline V CDR1 and CDR2: SGHVS, FNYEAQ. The CDR3 protein is CASSIVAGSYNEQFF. The CDR3 DNA is TGTGCCAGCAGCATCGTAGCGGGGTCTTACAATGAGCAGTTCTTC.

This clone came up a few times. This chain connects TRBV5-5 to TRBJ1-1, with D possibly matching TRBD1 (6 bases). Germline CDR1 SGHKS, CDR2 YYEKEE (reference sequence). The CDR3 length is 13 residues. V was clipped by 3 bases and J by 8 bases, with 14 bases between them. The DNA of the CDR3 is TGTGCCAGCAGCTACAGGGCCGGTTCGGAAGCTTTCTTT. The encoded protein is CASSYRAGSEAFF. The whole variable domain, filled in from reference TRBV5-5 and TRBJ1-1, reads DAGVTQSPTHLIKTRGQQVTLRCSPISGHKSVSWYQQVLGQGPQFIFQYYEKEERGRGNFPDRFSARQFPNYSSELNVNALLLGDSALYLCASSYRAGSEAFFGQGTRLTVV.

This clone came up a few times. CDR3 protein: CASSLVPGELFF. The CDR3 DNA follows: TGTGCCAGCAGCTTAGTCCCCGGGGAGCTGTTTTTT. The chain is built from TRBV11-2 and TRBJ2-2; D is unresolved. From germline, CDR1 is SGHAT and CDR2 FQNNGV. Trimming removed 1 base at V and 6 bases at J, with 3 bases between. This CDR3 contains 12 residues.

The chain couples TRBV30 to TRBJ1-1; D is perhaps TRBD1 (5 bases). Germline CDR1 reads GTSNPN; CDR2 reads SVGIG (reference sequence). There are 15 residues in the CDR3. The V and J ends lost 1 base and 6 bases respectively, with 18 bases between them. The chain's CDR3 is CAWSAPGTSGPEAFF. The DNA for the CDR3 is TGTGCCTGGAGTGCTCCGGGGACGTCCGGGCCTGAAGCTTTCTTT.

This sequence joins TRBV10-2 and TRBJ2-1, with unresolved D. Germline loops: CDR1 WSHSY, CDR2 SAAADI. The length of the CDR3 is 15 residues. V was cut by 2 bases and J by 0 bases, with 8 bases left in between. The CDR3 bases are TGCGCCAGCAGTGAGGTGGCCAGCTCCTACAATGAGCAGTTCTTC. Translation gives CASSEVASSYNEQFF.

The chain joins TRBV11-2 to TRBJ1-2; D gene ambiguous. The CDR3 runs to 17 residues. With 5 bases removed from V and 1 base from J, the gap between germline ends came to 20 bases. Per germline, CDR1 SGHAT and CDR2 FQNNGV. The CDR3 coding sequence is TGTGCCAGCAGCATAATCTGGACGGACCAGAATAACTATGGCTACACCTTC. This translates into CASSIIWTDQNNYGYTF.

This rearrangement joins TRBV28 to TRBJ1-3; D is unclear. The V gene lost 2 bases and the J gene lost 0 bases, with 17 bases spanning the gap. The V gene's germline CDR1 is MDHEN and CDR2 SYDVKM. The CDR3 is 18 residues long. The CDR3 here is CASSLVGGQWASGNTIYF. CDR3 DNA sequence: TGTGCCAGCAGTTTAGTCGGAGGTCAGTGGGCCTCTGGAAACACCATATATTTT.

This clone was picked up one time. The rearrangement joins TRBV29-1 to TRBJ2-4; 8 bases match TRBD1. Germline V gene data show CDR1 as SQVTM and CDR2 as ANQGSEA. Trimming took 6 bases from V and 5 from J; bases not matched to a gene: 6. This CDR3 spans 13 amino acids. The CDR3: CSVTGTGENIQYF. DNA for the CDR3: TGCAGCGTCACCGGGACAGGCGAAAACATTCAGTACTTC.

The chain carries TRBV19 and TRBJ2-7; D is undetermined. From germline, CDR1 is LNHDA and CDR2 SQIVND (reference sequence). This CDR3 has 14 residues. V was pared by 3 bases and J by 0 bases, with 9 bases between. CDR3 bases: TGTGCCAGTAGTATCGAGGCGGACTCCTACGAGCAGTACTTC. Residues: CASSIEADSYEQYF.

The V and J genes are TRBV7-9 and TRBJ2-7, with 13 bases fitting TRBD2. The CDR3 is 14 amino acids. Germline V gene data show CDR1 as SEHNR and CDR2 as FQNEAQ (reference sequence). V shed 8 bases and J 7 bases; nucleotides not matched to a gene: 8. CDR3 loop: CASSRGGLAGEQYF. DNA for the CDR3: TGTGCCAGCTCACGAGGGGGACTAGCGGGAGAGCAGTACTTC.

The gene calls are TRBV7-9 and TRBJ2-7, with D possibly being TRBD1 (5 bases). Germline CDR1 SEHNR, CDR2 FQNEAQ (reference sequence). The CDR3 has 15 amino acids. V was clipped by 1 base and J by 2 bases, with 12 bases between them. DNA of the CDR3: TGTGCCAGCAGCTTAGTCCCTCAGGGAACCTACGAGCAGTACTTC. This encodes CASSLVPQGTYEQYF.

This chain joins TRBV28 and TRBJ2-4; TRBD1 agrees at 8 bases. Looked up from germline, CDR1 is MDHEN and CDR2 is SYDVKM. This CDR3 is built from 13 residues. Trimming removed 8 bases from V and 11 bases from J; junction bases left unmatched: 11. The chain's CDR3 is CASVGRDRSFQYF. The CDR3 DNA sequence: TGTGCCAGCGTAGGCCGGGACAGGAGCTTTCAGTACTTC.